The next 12 T cell receptor beta chains were all read from a single sample in a study of T cell changes during pregnancy in multiple sclerosis. Using immunoSEQ multiplex PCR, the repertoire was profiled, and TCRdb retains in-frame clones only, with some absent. The data show more than 85,000 clones, with about 93% seen just once and around 1.4% held by the top ten. This sample comprised peripheral blood, obtained in the third trimester of pregnancy. The origin of the receptors is a female donor in good health, enrolled as a control in a pregnancy study.

CDR3 sequence: CSVVSSGANVLTF. The CDR3 DNA sequence: TGCAGCGTTGTCTCTTCTGGGGCCAACGTCCTGACTTTC. The V and J genes are TRBV29-1 and TRBJ2-6; no definite D call. Trimming pared 4 bases from V and 1 base from J, leaving 5 bases between. This CDR3 contains 13 residues. Germline loops: CDR1 SQVTM, CDR2 ANQGSEA. The whole variable domain, remainder taken from reference TRBV29-1 and TRBJ2-6, is SAVISQKPSRDICQRGTSLTIQCQVDSQVTMMFWYRQQPGQSLTLIATANQGSEATYESGFVIDKFPISRPNLTFSTLTVSNMSPEDSSIYLCSVVSSGANVLTFGAGSRLTVL.

The rearrangement links TRBV18 to TRBJ2-5; 11 nucleotides agree with TRBD2. With 0 bases clipped from V and 5 bases from J, the junction kept 5 bases outside the gene matches. Germline loops: CDR1 KGHSH, CDR2 LQKENI. The CDR3 runs to 16 residues. Here the CDR3 DNA reads TGTGCCAGCTCACCACCGGGGACTAGCGGTCGGGAGACCCAGTACTTC. Translation gives CASSPPGTSGRETQYF.

The chain recombines TRBV5-1 with TRBJ1-1; D gene uncertain. The germline V and J ends were trimmed by 2 bases and 1 base, with 12 bases remaining between them. The CDR3 totals 15 residues. In germline, CDR1 is SGHRS, CDR2 YFSETQ. CDR3 sequence reads: CASSLYGTGNTEAFF. CDR3 nucleotides: TGCGCCAGCAGCTTATACGGTACGGGGAACACTGAAGCTTTCTTT.

This clone was picked up one time. The chain carries TRBV9 and TRBJ2-7; possible D gene TRBD2, 6 bases. V gave up 0 bases and J gave up 1 base, with 14 bases separating them. The CDR3 runs to 16 residues. Germline loops: CDR1 SGDLS, CDR2 YYNGEE. The CDR3 protein is CASSVVGGEGSYEQYF. CDR3 coding DNA: TGTGCCAGCAGCGTAGTCGGGGGTGAAGGATCCTACGAGCAGTACTTC.

The chain couples TRBV7-2 to TRBJ1-4, with 7 bases matching TRBD1. The length of the CDR3 is 14 residues. Germline trimming cut 5 bases from V and 8 bases from J; bases unmatched to any gene: 8. Per the germline V gene, CDR1 is SGHTA and CDR2 is FQGNSA. The CDR3 nucleotides are TGTGCCAGCAGCCTCGACAGGGAATCGGAAAAACTGTTTTTT. This gives the protein CASSLDRESEKLFF.

The rearrangement joins TRBV6-6 to TRBJ2-7; D may be TRBD1 (5 bases). The ends were cut back, 7 bases at V and 4 bases at J, with 8 bases in the middle. The germline gives CDR1 MNHNY, CDR2 SVGAGI (reference sequence). This CDR3 is built from 11 residues. The CDR3 sequence: CASTDSYEQYF. CDR3 nucleotide sequence: TGTGCCAGCACCGACAGTTACGAGCAGTACTTC.

The chain has TRBV27 and TRBJ2-1; TRBD1 aligns across 10 bases. CDR3 length: 14 residues. Per the germline V gene, CDR1 is MNHEY and CDR2 is SMNVEV (reference sequence). V shed 6 bases, J shed 7 bases, and the junction held 6 bases outside the gene matches. CDR3 sequence reads: CASSFDRGLNEQFF. CDR3 DNA: TGTGCCAGCAGCTTCGACAGGGGGCTGAATGAGCAGTTCTTC.

V is TRBV6-5 and J is TRBJ2-7, with a weak D call TRBD2 (5 bases). Germline CDR1 MNHEY, CDR2 SVGAGI. This CDR3 is 14 amino acids long. The ends were cut back, 2 bases at V and 0 bases at J, with 8 bases in the middle. The DNA of the CDR3 is TGTGCCAGCAGTTACCAGCGGAGCTCCTACGAGCAGTACTTC. It yields the protein CASSYQRSSYEQYF.

This clone has a single count. The gene calls are TRBV6-5 and TRBJ2-7; D might be TRBD1 (6 bases). CDR1 MNHEY and CDR2 SVGAGI come from the germline V gene. The V end lost 2 bases, the J end lost 0 bases, and 8 bases lay between the germline ends. The CDR3 sequence is 14 residues long. CDR3 sequence reads: CASSYGGISYEQYF. The CDR3 DNA sequence: TGTGCCAGCAGTTACGGGGGCATCTCCTACGAGCAGTACTTC.

The chain couples TRBV7-2 to TRBJ2-4, with a possible D match to TRBD1 (5 bases). Per the germline V gene, CDR1 is SGHTA and CDR2 is FQGNSA. Trimming removed 2 bases at V and 6 bases at J, with 11 bases between. This CDR3 is built from 14 residues. CDR3 in DNA: TGTGCCAGCAGCTTACTGACAGTCTCAAACATTCAGTACTTC. As protein: CASSLLTVSNIQYF. Full variable domain (rest looked up from reference TRBV7-2 and TRBJ2-4): GAGVSQSPSNKVTEKGKDVELRCDPISGHTALYWYRQSLGQGLEFLIYFQGNSAPDKSGLPSDRFSAERTGGSVSTLTIQRTQQEDSAVYLCASSLLTVSNIQYFGAGTRLSVL.

The J gene is TRBJ1-1, the V gene TRBV15; tentatively, D is TRBD1 (6 bases). V was shortened by 2 bases and J by 1 base, with 11 bases between the two germline ends. The CDR3 loop spans 15 amino acids. Germline V CDR1 and CDR2: LNHNV, YYDKDF (reference sequence). Written as DNA, the CDR3 is TGTGCCACCAGCAGATCGCAGGGGAGGAACACTGAAGCTTTCTTT. This gives the protein CATSRSQGRNTEAFF.

This chain joins TRBV4-1 and TRBJ2-1, with D possibly matching TRBD2 (5 bases). This CDR3 spans 15 amino acids. Germline values: CDR1 MGHRA, CDR2 YSYEKL. The germline V and J ends were trimmed by 3 bases and 4 bases, with 13 bases remaining between them. CDR3 sequence: CASSHSPGRYNEQFF. The CDR3 region has the DNA TGCGCCAGCAGCCACTCCCCGGGAAGGTACAATGAGCAGTTCTTC.